A single sample is the source of the 28 T cell receptor beta chains below, sequenced in a study of blood T cell repertoires in COVID-19. Measured with immunoSEQ multiplex PCR; TCRdb has only the in-frame clones, and not every one. The table lists 200,000 to 300,000 clones, over 80% of them singletons. Sequencing was done on a sample of peripheral blood. These receptors were taken from a man aged 35 to 55 with acute or convalescent COVID-19.

The chain uses TRBV19 and TRBJ2-1; D not certain. Trimming removed 7 bases at V and 2 bases at J, with 9 bases between. The V gene's germline CDR1 is LNHDA and CDR2 SQIVND (reference sequence). There are 13 residues in the CDR3. The CDR3 loop reads CASTTAAYNEQFF. The CDR3 region has the DNA TGTGCCAGTACCACGGCGGCCTACAATGAGCAGTTCTTC.

This chain uses TRBV5-5 with TRBJ1-3; no reliable D call. This CDR3 has 19 residues. Deletions cut 0 bases from V and 1 base from J, with 20 bases between. In germline, CDR1 is SGHKS, CDR2 YYEKEE (reference sequence). CDR3 nucleotide sequence: TGTGCCAGCAGCTTGGTCCAGGTCCACGGATTAGTTTCTGGAAACACCATATATTTT. It translates to CASSLVQVHGLVSGNTIYF.

Points on this clone: This CDR3 is also generated by other DNA sequences in the sample. The chain is built from TRBV19 and TRBJ2-1, with D unresolved. The length of the CDR3 is 13 residues. Germline CDR1 LNHDA, CDR2 SQIVND (reference sequence). Trimming pared 5 bases from V and 5 bases from J, leaving 10 bases between. CDR3 DNA sequence: TGTGCCAGTAGTCGGAACAGAGACAATGAGCAGTTCTTC. Translation: CASSRNRDNEQFF.

V usage is TRBV2 and J usage is TRBJ1-3; TRBD1 might be the D (6 bases). The CDR3 is 16 amino acids. From germline, CDR1 is SNHLY and CDR2 FYNNEI. V shed 7 bases and J shed 2 bases, with 18 bases lying between them. The CDR3, as DNA: TGTGCCAGCACCACGGGGAACAGGGCAGCTGGAAACACCATATATTTT. This codes for CASTTGNRAAGNTIYF.

This clone occurred a few times. The CDR3 coding sequence is TGTGCCAGCAGCCGGGCCGGGGGCACAGATACGCAGTATTTT. Its translation: CASSRAGGTDTQYF. The V and J genes are TRBV7-9 and TRBJ2-3, with D maybe TRBD2 (5 bases). Between the trimmed V and J ends, which lost 5 bases and 1 base, there was a span of 10 bases. Germline CDR1 is SEHNR and CDR2 is FQNEAQ (reference sequence). The CDR3 consists of 14 residues.

This clone was counted only a few times. This chain connects TRBV6-2 or TRBV6-3 to TRBJ1-2; 8 positions match TRBD1. Germline V CDR1 and CDR2: MNHEY, SVGEGT. CDR3 size: 14 residues. Unmatched junction bases numbered 6, after V lost 4 bases and J lost 5 bases. The CDR3 bases are TGTGCCAGCAGTTCCCGGACAGGGCTTTATGGCTACACCTTC. It translates to CASSSRTGLYGYTF.

The J gene is TRBJ2-2, the V gene TRBV14; possibly TRBD2 for D (5 bases). This CDR3 has 16 amino acids. V was pared by 1 base and J by 4 bases, with 13 bases between. The V gene's germline CDR1 is SGHDN and CDR2 FVKESK. The chain's CDR3 is CASSQAGGPSTGELFF. The CDR3 DNA reads TGTGCCAGCAGCCAAGCGGGCGGGCCCTCCACCGGGGAGCTGTTTTTT.

The chain links TRBV19 to TRBJ1-4, with TRBD1 matching 7 bases. Trimming took 1 base from V and 4 from J; bases not matched to a gene: 6. Per the germline V gene, CDR1 is LNHDA and CDR2 is SQIVND (reference sequence). The CDR3 loop spans 16 amino acids. In nucleotides, the CDR3 is TGTGCCAGTAGTATAGGCGCAGGGGGAGTTAATGAAAAACTGTTTTTT. Translating gives CASSIGAGGVNEKLFF.

The chain joins TRBV9 to TRBJ2-3; 7 bases align to TRBD2. Germline-derived CDR1 and CDR2 are SGDLS and YYNGEE. The CDR3 has 15 amino acids. With V trimmed by 4 bases and J by 4 bases, 9 bases remained unmatched. Written as DNA, the CDR3 is TGTGCCAGCAGCCCCCGGACTAGGGTATCAGATACGCAGTATTTT. Protein product: CASSPRTRVSDTQYF.

The chain has TRBV19 and TRBJ2-2, with a possible D match to TRBD1 (5 bases). The ends were cut back, 7 bases at V and 5 bases at J, with 14 bases in the middle. The germline V gene has CDR1 LNHDA and CDR2 SQIVND (reference sequence). The CDR3 loop spans 14 amino acids. The CDR3 DNA follows: TGTGCCAGTATACCATCAGGGAAAACCGGGGAGCTGTTTTTT. This sequence encodes CASIPSGKTGELFF.

V usage is TRBV10-1 and J usage is TRBJ2-5, with 10 bases lining up with TRBD2. This CDR3 is built from 17 residues. The ends lost 0 bases at V and 4 bases at J; junction bases unmatched: 8. Per the germline V gene, CDR1 is WNHNN and CDR2 is SYGVQD (reference sequence). CDR3 residues: CASSESKREGRVETQYF. The CDR3 DNA reads as TGCGCCAGCAGTGAGTCTAAGCGGGAGGGCCGGGTAGAGACCCAGTACTTC.

This clone occurred once. This chain joins TRBV5-4 and TRBJ2-5; 7 positions match TRBD1. Germline CDR1 SGHNT, CDR2 YYREEE (reference sequence). J lost 2 bases, V lost 3 bases, and 7 bases had no gene match. The length of the CDR3 is 15 residues. The chain's CDR3 is CASSSTGRGQETQYF. The DNA of the CDR3 is TGTGCCAGCAGCTCTACGGGCAGGGGGCAAGAGACCCAGTACTTC.

The CDR3 DNA follows: TGTGCCAGCAGCTCTGCCCAGGGGACCCAGTACTTC. Protein: CASSSAQGTQYF. The chain joins TRBV7-9 to TRBJ2-5, with TRBD1 as a possible D gene (5 bases). Between the trimmed V and J ends, which lost 4 bases and 7 bases, there was a span of 10 bases. Per the germline V gene, CDR1 is SEHNR and CDR2 is FQNEAQ (reference sequence). The length of the CDR3 is 12 residues.

The rearrangement joins TRBV18 to TRBJ1-2, with 7 bases matching TRBD1. The CDR3 consists of 16 residues. V was pared by 4 bases and J by 0 bases, with 8 bases of the junction left unmatched. In germline, CDR1 is KGHSH, CDR2 LQKENI. The CDR3 here is CASSRGGQVSNYGYTF. The CDR3 coding sequence is TGTGCCAGCTCACGGGGAGGACAGGTCTCTAACTATGGCTACACCTTC.

CDR3 bases: TGTGCCAGCAGCCCCCCCCGGGAGTCCTACGAGCAGTACTTC. As protein: CASSPPRESYEQYF. The J gene is TRBJ2-7, the V gene TRBV7-2; D perhaps matches TRBD2 (6 bases). Germline-derived CDR1 and CDR2 are SGHTA and FQGNSA. V was shortened by 5 bases and J by 1 base, with 12 bases between the two germline ends. This CDR3 comprises 14 residues.

The J gene is TRBJ1-1, the V gene TRBV6-5, with 8 nucleotides matching TRBD1. This CDR3 contains 13 residues. CDR1 and CDR2 from the germline V gene are MNHEY and SVGAGI. The V segment lost 2 bases and the J segment 11 bases; nucleotides outside the gene matches: 7. DNA of the CDR3: TGTGCCAGCAGTTACCCTGGACAGGGTCTGGCTTTCTTT. Residues: CASSYPGQGLAFF.

The genes are TRBV24-1 and TRBJ2-5, with 13 bases lining up with TRBD2. The CDR3 runs to 16 residues. V was pared by 4 bases and J by 5 bases, with 6 bases of the junction left unmatched. The V gene's germline CDR1 is KGHDR and CDR2 SFDVKD. In DNA form, the CDR3 reads TGTGCCACCAGTGACACGGGACTAGCGGGAATGGAGACCCAGTACTTC. It codes for CATSDTGLAGMETQYF.

The V gene is TRBV7-2, the J gene TRBJ2-1; TRBD1 might be the D (6 bases). The germline V and J ends were trimmed by 5 bases and 6 bases, with 17 bases remaining between them. The CDR3 is made up of 15 amino acids. From germline, CDR1 is SGHTA and CDR2 FQGNSA. The chain's CDR3 is CASSEVDSSGNEQFF. The CDR3, as DNA: TGTGCCAGCAGCGAAGTGGACAGCTCGGGCAATGAGCAGTTCTTC.

This rearrangement joins TRBV3-1 (or the pseudogene TRBV3-2) to TRBJ2-1, with 7 nucleotides matching TRBD1. The V gene's germline CDR1 is LGHDT and CDR2 YNNKEL (reference sequence). Trimming cost V 8 bases and J 4 bases; bases outside gene matches: 17. This CDR3 is built from 17 residues. CDR3 DNA sequence: TGTGCCAGCTCATACCCAGACAGGGTCGGGGAGTACAATGAGCAGTTCTTC. It codes for CASSYPDRVGEYNEQFF.

This clone has just one count. This chain joins TRBV3-1 (or the pseudogene TRBV3-2) and TRBJ2-2; TRBD2 aligns across 8 bases. The CDR3 contains 14 residues. V lost 1 base to trimming and J lost 6 bases; unmatched junction nucleotides: 1. Per germline, CDR1 LGHDT and CDR2 YNNKEL (reference sequence). The CDR3 loop reads CASSQASGSGELFF. The CDR3 DNA follows: TGTGCCAGCAGCCAAGCTAGCGGGTCCGGGGAGCTGTTTTTT.

The chain combines TRBV30 with TRBJ1-1; 7 bases are shared with TRBD1. Per the germline V gene, CDR1 is GTSNPN and CDR2 is SVGIG (reference sequence). This CDR3 is built from 14 residues. The ends lost 0 bases at V and 3 bases at J; junction bases unmatched: 4. CDR3: CAWSVGTEDTEAFF. The CDR3 region has the DNA TGTGCCTGGAGTGTAGGGACAGAGGACACTGAAGCTTTCTTT. Complete variable domain (other parts from reference TRBV30 and TRBJ1-1): SQTIHQWPATLVQPVGSPLSLECTVEGTSNPNLYWYRQAAGRGLQLLFYSVGIGQISSEVPQNLSASRPQDRQFILSSKKLLLSDSGFYLCAWSVGTEDTEAFFGQGTRLTVV.

This chain links TRBV2 with TRBJ2-3; D not resolved. CDR3 length: 15 residues. V gave up 1 base and J gave up 4 bases, with 12 bases separating them. Germline values: CDR1 SNHLY, CDR2 FYNNEI. CDR3 sequence reads: CASSEGTQSSDTQYF. The CDR3 coding sequence is TGTGCCAGCAGTGAAGGCACCCAGTCTTCAGATACGCAGTATTTT.

The chain is built from TRBV20-1 and TRBJ2-2; TRBD1 agrees at 9 bases. The junction had 4 bases not matched to a gene; V was cut back by 3 bases and J by 5 bases. The CDR3 has 14 amino acids. Looked up from germline, CDR1 is DFQATT and CDR2 is SNEGSKA (reference sequence). The CDR3 spells CSASRGTGTGELFF. For the CDR3, the DNA is TGCAGTGCTAGTCGCGGGACAGGGACCGGGGAGCTGTTTTTT.

The V and J genes are TRBV19 and TRBJ1-1; no clear D. CDR3 size: 12 residues. Looked up from germline, CDR1 is LNHDA and CDR2 is SQIVND (reference sequence). V shed 0 bases and J shed 10 bases, with 9 bases lying between them. The CDR3 reads CASSIDRNLAFF. In nucleotides, the CDR3 is TGTGCCAGTAGTATAGACAGAAATCTAGCTTTCTTT. Variable domain in full (rest from reference TRBV19 and TRBJ1-1): DGGITQSPKYLFRKEGQNVTLSCEQNLNHDAMYWYRQDPGQGLRLIYYSQIVNDFQKGDIAEGYSVSREKKESFPLTVTSAQKNPTAFYLCASSIDRNLAFFGQGTRLTVV.

The rearrangement joins TRBV9 to TRBJ1-3; unclear D gene. The CDR3 is made up of 16 amino acids. The V and J ends lost 0 bases and 0 bases respectively, with 10 bases between them. The V gene's germline CDR1 is SGDLS and CDR2 YYNGEE. The CDR3 DNA reads as TGTGCCAGCAGCGTAGCCCCAGGAAACTCTGGAAACACCATATATTTT. Encoded protein: CASSVAPGNSGNTIYF.

This rearrangement joins TRBV4-2 to TRBJ2-1; maybe TRBD2 (5 bases). Germline loops: CDR1 LGHNA, CDR2 YNFKEQ. The V end lost 4 bases, the J end lost 7 bases, and 14 bases lay between the germline ends. The CDR3 runs to 14 residues. Written as DNA, the CDR3 is TGTGCCAGCAGCCCAGAGAGGGTAGGGAATGAGCAGTTCTTC. Translating gives CASSPERVGNEQFF.

This clone was detected only a few times. The V and J genes are TRBV19 and TRBJ2-2; possibly TRBD1 for D (6 bases). V dropped 3 bases and J dropped 8 bases, with 13 bases sitting between them. This CDR3 spans 14 amino acids. CDR1 LNHDA and CDR2 SQIVND come from the germline V gene (reference sequence). CDR3 residues: CASSIGTFTGELFF. Here the CDR3 DNA reads TGTGCCAGTAGTATCGGGACATTCACGGGGGAGCTGTTTTTT.

This clone was recorded a few times. This chain joins TRBV19 and TRBJ1-4, with D uncertain. V was clipped by 4 bases and J by 0 bases, with 12 bases between them. This CDR3 spans 16 amino acids. Looked up from germline, CDR1 is LNHDA and CDR2 is SQIVND (reference sequence). Written as DNA, the CDR3 is TGTGCCAGTAGTACCAACAGAGAAGCAACTAATGAAAAACTGTTTTTT. Translating gives CASSTNREATNEKLFF.